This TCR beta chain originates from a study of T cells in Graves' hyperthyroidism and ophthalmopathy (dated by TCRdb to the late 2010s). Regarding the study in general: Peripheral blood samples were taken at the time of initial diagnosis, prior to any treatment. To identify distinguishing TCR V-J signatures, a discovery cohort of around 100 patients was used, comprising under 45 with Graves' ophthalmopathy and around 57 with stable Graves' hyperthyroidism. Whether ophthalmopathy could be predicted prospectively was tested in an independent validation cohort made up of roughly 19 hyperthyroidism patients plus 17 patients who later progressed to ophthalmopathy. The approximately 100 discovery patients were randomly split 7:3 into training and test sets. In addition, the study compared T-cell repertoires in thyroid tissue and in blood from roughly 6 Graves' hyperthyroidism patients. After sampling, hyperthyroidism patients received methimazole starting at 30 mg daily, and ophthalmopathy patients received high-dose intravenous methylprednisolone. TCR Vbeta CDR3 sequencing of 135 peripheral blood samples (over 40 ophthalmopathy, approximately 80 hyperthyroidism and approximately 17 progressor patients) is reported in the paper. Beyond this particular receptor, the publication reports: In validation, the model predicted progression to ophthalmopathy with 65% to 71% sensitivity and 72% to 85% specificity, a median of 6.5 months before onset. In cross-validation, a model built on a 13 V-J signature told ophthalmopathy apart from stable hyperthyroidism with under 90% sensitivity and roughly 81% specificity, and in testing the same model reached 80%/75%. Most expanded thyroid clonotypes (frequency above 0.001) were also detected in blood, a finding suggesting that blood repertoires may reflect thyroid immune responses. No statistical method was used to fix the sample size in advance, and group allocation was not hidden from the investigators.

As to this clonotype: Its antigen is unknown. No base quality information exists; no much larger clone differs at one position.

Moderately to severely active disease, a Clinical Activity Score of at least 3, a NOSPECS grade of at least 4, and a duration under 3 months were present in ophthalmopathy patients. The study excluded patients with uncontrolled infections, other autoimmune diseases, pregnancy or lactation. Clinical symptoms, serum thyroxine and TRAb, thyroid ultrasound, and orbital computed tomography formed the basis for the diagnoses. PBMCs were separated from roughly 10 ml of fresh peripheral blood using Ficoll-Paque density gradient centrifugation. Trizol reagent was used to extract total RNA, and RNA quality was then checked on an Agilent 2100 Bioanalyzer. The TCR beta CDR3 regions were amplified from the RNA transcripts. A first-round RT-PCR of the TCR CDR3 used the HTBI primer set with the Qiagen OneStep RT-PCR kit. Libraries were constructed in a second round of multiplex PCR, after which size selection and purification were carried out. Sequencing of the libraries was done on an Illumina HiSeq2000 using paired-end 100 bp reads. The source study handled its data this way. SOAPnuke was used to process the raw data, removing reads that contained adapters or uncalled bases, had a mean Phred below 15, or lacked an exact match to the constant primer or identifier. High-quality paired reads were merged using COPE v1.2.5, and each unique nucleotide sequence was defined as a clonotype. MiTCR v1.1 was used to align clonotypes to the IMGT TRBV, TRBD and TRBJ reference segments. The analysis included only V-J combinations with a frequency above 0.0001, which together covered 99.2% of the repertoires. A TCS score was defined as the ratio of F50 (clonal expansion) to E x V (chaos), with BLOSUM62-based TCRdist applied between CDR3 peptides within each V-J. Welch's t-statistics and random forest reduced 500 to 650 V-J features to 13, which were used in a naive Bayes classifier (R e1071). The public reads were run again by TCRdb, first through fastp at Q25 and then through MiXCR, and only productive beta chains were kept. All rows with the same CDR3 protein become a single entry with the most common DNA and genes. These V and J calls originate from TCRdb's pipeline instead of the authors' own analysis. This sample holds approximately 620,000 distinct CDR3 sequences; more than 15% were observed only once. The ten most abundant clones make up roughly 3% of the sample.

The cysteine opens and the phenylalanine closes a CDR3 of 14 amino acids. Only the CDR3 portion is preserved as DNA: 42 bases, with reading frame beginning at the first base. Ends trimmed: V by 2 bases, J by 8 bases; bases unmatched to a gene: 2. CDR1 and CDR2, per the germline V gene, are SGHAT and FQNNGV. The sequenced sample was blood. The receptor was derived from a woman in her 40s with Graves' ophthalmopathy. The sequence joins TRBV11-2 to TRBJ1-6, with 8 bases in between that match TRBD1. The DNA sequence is TGTGCCAGCAGCTTAATGGACAGGGATTCACCCCTCCACTTT. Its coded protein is CASSLMDRDSPLHF.